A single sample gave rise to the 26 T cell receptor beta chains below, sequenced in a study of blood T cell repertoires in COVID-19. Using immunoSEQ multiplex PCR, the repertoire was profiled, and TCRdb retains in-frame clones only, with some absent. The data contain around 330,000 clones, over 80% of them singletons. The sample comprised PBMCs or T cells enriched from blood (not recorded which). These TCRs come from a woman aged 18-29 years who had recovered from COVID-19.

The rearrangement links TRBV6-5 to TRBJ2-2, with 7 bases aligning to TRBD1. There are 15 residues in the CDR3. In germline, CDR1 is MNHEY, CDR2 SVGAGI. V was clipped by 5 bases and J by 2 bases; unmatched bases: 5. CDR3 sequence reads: CASSRGQVNTGELFF. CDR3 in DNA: TGTGCCAGCAGTCGCGGACAGGTTAACACCGGGGAGCTGTTTTTT.

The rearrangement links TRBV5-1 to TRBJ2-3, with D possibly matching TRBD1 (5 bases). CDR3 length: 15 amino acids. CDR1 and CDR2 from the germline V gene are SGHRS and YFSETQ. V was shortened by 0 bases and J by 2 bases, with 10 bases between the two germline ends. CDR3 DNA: TGCGCCAGCAGCTTGGGGGCAGGGTACACAGATACGCAGTATTTT. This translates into CASSLGAGYTDTQYF.

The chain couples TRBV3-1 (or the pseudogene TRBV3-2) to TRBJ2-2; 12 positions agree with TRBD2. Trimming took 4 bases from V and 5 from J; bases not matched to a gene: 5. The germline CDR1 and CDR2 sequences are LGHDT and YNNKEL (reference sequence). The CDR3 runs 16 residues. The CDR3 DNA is TGTGCCAGCAGCCTCCGACTAGCGGGAGTTACCGGGGAGCTGTTTTTT. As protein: CASSLRLAGVTGELFF.

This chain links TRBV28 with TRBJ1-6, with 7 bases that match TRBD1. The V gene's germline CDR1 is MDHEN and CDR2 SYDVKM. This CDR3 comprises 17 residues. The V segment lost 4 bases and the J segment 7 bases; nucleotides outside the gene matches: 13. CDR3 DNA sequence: TGTGCCAGCAGTTCTCTCTTCCTCCGGGACAGCAATTCACCCCTCCACTTT. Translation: CASSSLFLRDSNSPLHF.

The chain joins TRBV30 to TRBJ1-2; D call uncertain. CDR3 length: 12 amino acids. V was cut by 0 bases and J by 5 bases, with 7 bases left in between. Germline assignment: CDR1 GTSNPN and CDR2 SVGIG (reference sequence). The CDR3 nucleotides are TGTGCCTGGAGTGTATACGGGTATGGCTACACCTTC. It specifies CAWSVYGYGYTF.

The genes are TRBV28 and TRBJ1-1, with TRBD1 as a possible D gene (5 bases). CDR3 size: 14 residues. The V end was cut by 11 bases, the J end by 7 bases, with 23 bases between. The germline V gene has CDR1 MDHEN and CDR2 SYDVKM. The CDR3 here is CAARATPVAGEAFF. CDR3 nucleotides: TGTGCCGCCAGGGCTACTCCGGTGGCTGGTGAAGCTTTCTTT.

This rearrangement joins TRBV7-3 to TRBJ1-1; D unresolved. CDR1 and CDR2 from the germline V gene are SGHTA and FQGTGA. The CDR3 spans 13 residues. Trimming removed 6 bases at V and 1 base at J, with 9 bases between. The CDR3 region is CASSPTGNTEAFF. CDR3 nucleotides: TGTGCCAGCAGTCCGACTGGGAACACTGAAGCTTTCTTT.

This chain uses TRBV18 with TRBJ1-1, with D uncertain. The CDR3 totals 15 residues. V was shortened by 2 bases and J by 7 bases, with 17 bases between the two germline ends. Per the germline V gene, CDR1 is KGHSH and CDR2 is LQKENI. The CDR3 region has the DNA TGTGCCAGCTCACCATACACGAGGAGGTTTAGTGAAGCTTTCTTT. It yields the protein CASSPYTRRFSEAFF.

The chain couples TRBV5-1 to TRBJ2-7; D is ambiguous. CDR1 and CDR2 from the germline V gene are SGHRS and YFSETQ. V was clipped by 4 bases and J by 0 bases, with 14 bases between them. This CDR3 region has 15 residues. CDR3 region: CASSGTEYLSYEQYF. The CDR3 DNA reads TGCGCCAGCAGCGGAACAGAATATCTCTCCTACGAGCAGTACTTC.

The CDR3 spells CASSPSRDETQYF. CDR3 in DNA: TGTGCCAGCAGCCCGAGCAGGGATGAGACCCAGTACTTC. The V gene is TRBV7-7, the J gene TRBJ2-5, with D possibly TRBD1 on 5 matching bases. This CDR3 region has 13 residues. Trimming stripped 5 bases from V and 5 bases from J, with 12 bases between. The V gene's germline CDR1 is SSHAT and CDR2 FNYEAQ (reference sequence).

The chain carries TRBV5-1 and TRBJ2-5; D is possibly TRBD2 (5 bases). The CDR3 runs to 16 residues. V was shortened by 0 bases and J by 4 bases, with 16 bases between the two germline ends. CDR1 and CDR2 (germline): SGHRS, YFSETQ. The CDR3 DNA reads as TGCGCCAGCAGCTTGGATGGTGGGGATGGAGGAGAGACCCAGTACTTC. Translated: CASSLDGGDGGETQYF.

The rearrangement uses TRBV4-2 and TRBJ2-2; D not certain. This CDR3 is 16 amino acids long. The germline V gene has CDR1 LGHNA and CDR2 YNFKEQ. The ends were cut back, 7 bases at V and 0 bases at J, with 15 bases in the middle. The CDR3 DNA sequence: TGTGCCAGCACCCATAGATTCCCCTCGAACACCGGGGAGCTGTTTTTT. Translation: CASTHRFPSNTGELFF.

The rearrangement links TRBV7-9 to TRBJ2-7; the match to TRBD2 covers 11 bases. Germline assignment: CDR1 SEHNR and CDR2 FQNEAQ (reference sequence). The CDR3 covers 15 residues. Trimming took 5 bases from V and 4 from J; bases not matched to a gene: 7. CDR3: CASSEIGLAGYEQYF. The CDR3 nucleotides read TGTGCCAGCAGCGAAATTGGACTAGCGGGTTACGAGCAGTACTTC. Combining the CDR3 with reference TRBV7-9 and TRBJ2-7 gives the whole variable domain DTGVSQNPRHKITKRGQNVTFRCDPISEHNRLYWYRQTLGQGPEFLTYFQNEAQLEKSRLLSDRFSAERPKGSFSTLEIQRTEQGDSAMYLCASSEIGLAGYEQYFGPGTRLTVT.

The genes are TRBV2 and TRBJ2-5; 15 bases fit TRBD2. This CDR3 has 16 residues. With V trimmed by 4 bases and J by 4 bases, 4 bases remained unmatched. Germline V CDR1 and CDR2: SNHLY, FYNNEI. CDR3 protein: CASSGTSGGAGETQYF. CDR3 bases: TGTGCCAGCAGTGGGACTAGCGGGGGGGCGGGAGAGACCCAGTACTTC. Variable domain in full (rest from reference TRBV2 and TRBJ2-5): EPEVTQTPSHQVTQMGQEVILRCVPISNHLYFYWYRQILGQKVEFLVSFYNNEISEKSEIFDDQFSVERPDGSNFTLKIRSTKLEDSAMYFCASSGTSGGAGETQYFGPGTRLLVL.

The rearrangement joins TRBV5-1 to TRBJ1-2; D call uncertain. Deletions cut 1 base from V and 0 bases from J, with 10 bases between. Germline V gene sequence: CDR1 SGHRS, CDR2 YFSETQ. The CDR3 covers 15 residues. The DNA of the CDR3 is TGCGCCAGCAGCTTGTGGGGAGAATCTAACTATGGCTACACCTTC. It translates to CASSLWGESNYGYTF.

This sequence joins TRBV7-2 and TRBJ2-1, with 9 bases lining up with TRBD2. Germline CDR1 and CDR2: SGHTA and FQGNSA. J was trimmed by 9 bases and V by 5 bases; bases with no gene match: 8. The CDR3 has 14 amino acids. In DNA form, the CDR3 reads TGTGCCAGCAGCCAGGGACTAGCTGCTGGTGAGCAGTTCTTC. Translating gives CASSQGLAAGEQFF.

CDR3 coding DNA: TGTGCCAGTAACAAACCCGGGACAGGGAAGCGGCAGTACTTC. The encoded protein is CASNKPGTGKRQYF. The gene calls are TRBV19 and TRBJ2-7; the match to TRBD1 covers 9 bases. V lost 7 bases, J lost 9 bases, and 13 bases stayed unmatched. Looked up from germline, CDR1 is LNHDA and CDR2 is SQIVND (reference sequence). The CDR3 loop spans 14 amino acids.

The chain's CDR3 is CASSSDRVTEAFF. The CDR3 DNA follows: TGTGCCAGCAGCTCCGACAGGGTCACTGAAGCTTTCTTT. V and J are TRBV11-3 and TRBJ1-1; 7 bases are a match to TRBD1. Germline V lookup: CDR1 SGHNT, CDR2 YENEEA. This CDR3 has 13 residues. Losses at the gene ends were 4 bases for V and 4 bases for J; bases not matched to a gene: 3.

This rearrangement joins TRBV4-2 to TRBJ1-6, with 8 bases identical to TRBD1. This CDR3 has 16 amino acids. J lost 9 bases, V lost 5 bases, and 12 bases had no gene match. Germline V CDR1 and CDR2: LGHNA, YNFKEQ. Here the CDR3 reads CASSWAPQGGGSPLHF. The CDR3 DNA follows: TGTGCCAGCAGCTGGGCCCCACAGGGGGGTGGTTCACCCCTCCACTTT.

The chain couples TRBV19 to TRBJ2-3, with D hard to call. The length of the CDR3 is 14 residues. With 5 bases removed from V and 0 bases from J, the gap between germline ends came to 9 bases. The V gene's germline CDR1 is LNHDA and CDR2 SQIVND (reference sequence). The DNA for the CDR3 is TGTGCCAGTAGTCCCCAAATCAGCACAGATACGCAGTATTTT. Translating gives CASSPQISTDTQYF.

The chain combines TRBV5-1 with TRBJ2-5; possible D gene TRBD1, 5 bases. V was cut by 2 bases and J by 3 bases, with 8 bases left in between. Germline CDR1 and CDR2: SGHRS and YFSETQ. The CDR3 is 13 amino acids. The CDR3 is CASSFTQEETQYF. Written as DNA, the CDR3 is TGCGCCAGCAGCTTTACACAGGAAGAGACCCAGTACTTC.

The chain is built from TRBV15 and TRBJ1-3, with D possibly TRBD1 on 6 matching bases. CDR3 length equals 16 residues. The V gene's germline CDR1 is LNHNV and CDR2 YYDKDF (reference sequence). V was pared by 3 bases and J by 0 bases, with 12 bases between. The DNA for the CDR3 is TGTGCCACCAGCAGCCGGGGGGCCCTCTCTGGAAACACCATATATTTT. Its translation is CATSSRGALSGNTIYF.

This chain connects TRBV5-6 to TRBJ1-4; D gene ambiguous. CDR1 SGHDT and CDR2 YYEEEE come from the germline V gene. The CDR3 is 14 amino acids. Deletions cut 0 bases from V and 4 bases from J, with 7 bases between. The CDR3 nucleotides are TGTGCCAGCAGCTTGGGTCAGATTAATGAAAAACTGTTTTTT. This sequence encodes CASSLGQINEKLFF.

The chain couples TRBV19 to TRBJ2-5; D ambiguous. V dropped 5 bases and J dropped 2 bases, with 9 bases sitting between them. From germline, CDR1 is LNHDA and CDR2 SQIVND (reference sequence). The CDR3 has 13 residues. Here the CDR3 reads CASSSSLQETQYF. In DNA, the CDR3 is TGTGCCAGTAGTTCCAGTTTACAAGAGACCCAGTACTTC.

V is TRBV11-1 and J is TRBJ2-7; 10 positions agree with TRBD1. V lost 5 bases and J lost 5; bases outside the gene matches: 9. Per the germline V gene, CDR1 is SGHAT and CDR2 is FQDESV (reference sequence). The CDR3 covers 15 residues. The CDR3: CASSPRAGTGDEQYF. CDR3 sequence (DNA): TGTGCCAGCAGCCCTCGGGCCGGGACAGGGGACGAGCAGTACTTC.

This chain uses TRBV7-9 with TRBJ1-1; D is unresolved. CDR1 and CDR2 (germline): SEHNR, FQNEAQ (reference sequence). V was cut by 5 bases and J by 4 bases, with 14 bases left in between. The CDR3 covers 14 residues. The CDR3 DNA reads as TGTGCCAGCAGCCCTGATCAGGTTTCCACTGAAGCTTTCTTT. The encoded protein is CASSPDQVSTEAFF. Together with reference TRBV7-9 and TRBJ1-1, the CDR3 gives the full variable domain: DTGVSQNPRHKITKRGQNVTFRCDPISEHNRLYWYRQTLGQGPEFLTYFQNEAQLEKSRLLSDRFSAERPKGSFSTLEIQRTEQGDSAMYLCASSPDQVSTEAFFGQGTRLTVV.